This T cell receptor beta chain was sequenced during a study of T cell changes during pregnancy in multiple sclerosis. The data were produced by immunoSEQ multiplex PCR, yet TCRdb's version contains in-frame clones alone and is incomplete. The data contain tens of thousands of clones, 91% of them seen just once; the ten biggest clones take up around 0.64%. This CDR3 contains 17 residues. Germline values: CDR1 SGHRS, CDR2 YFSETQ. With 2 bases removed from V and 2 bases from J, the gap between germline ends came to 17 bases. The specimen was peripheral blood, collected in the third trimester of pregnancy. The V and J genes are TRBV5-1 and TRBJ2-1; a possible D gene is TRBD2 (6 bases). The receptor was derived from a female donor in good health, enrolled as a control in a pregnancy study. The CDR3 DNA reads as TGCGCCAGCAGCTTACAGGCGTCCGGGACTCCCTACAATGAGCAGTTCTTC. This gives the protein CASSLQASGTPYNEQFF. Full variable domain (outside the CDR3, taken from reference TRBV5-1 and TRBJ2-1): KAGVTQTPRYLIKTRGQQVTLSCSPISGHRSVSWYQQTPGQGLQFLFEYFSETQRNKGNFPGRFSGRQFSNSRSEMNVSTLELGDSALYLCASSLQASGTPYNEQFFGPGTRLTVL.